The source of this T cell receptor beta chain is a study of CD8+ T cells in alopecia areata. Study details: Treated patients were given oral tofacitinib, which was dosed at 5 to 10 mg twice daily. Tofacitinib lasted 6 to 18 months, then 6 months off drug. Broader study findings: Under tofacitinib, fewer expanded CD8+ clones appeared among the top 100 scalp clones.

Regarding treatment: oral pan-JAK inhibitor, 5-10 mg twice daily. The investigators collected lesional scalp punch biopsies and peripheral blood from alopecia areata patients. Germline V gene data show CDR1 as SNHLY and CDR2 as FYNNEI. This CDR3 is 16 amino acids long. V was pared by 6 bases and J by 5 bases, with 14 bases of the junction left unmatched. A remark on this clone: Its antigen is still unknown.

It was cDNA, reverse transcribed from extracted RNA, that served as the sequencing template. Data came from immunoSEQ multiplex PCR; TCRdb stores just in-frame clones and leaves some out. The sample records just over 150,000 clones, 65% being singletons. Sequences were derived from CD4+ T cells sorted from blood, sampled at week 4, from a patient treated with tofacitinib. The chain uses TRBV2 and TRBJ2-7; 9 bases are shared with TRBD1. This sequence originates from a human donor with alopecia areata. The CDR3 loop reads CASRPWGRQGGDEQYF. The CDR3 DNA is TGTGCCAGCAGGCCGTGGGGGAGACAGGGGGGCGACGAGCAGTACTTC.